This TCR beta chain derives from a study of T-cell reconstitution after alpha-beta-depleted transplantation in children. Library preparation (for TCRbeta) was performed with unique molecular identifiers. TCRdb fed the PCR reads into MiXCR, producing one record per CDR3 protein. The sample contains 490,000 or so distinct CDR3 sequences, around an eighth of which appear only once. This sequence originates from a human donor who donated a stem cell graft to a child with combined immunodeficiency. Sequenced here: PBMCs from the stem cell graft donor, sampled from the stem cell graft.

The CDR3 DNA reads as TGTGCCACCAGTGATTTGGTTAGTAGGGGAGACGAGCAGTACTTC. Its translation: CATSDLVSRGDEQYF. The chain recombines TRBV24-1 with TRBJ2-7; D tentatively fits TRBD1 or TRBD2 (5 bases each). In germline, CDR1 is KGHDR, CDR2 SFDVKD. Trimming left V 0 bases short and J 5 bases short, with 13 bases between. The CDR3 contains 15 residues.